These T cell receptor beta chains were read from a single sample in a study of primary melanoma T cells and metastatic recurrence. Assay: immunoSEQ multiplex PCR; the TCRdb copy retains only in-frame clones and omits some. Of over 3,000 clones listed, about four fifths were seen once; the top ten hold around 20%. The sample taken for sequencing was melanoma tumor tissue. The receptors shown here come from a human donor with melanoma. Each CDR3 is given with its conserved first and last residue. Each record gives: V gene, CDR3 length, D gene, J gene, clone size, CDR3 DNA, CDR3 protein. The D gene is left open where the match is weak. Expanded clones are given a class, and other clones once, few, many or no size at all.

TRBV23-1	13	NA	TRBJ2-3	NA	TGCGCCAGCAGCCGGGATAGCACAGATACGCAGTATTTT	CASSRDSTDTQYF
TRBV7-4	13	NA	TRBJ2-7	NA	TGTGCCAGCACCGAGCGAGGGCCCAACGAGCAGTACTTC	CASTERGPNEQYF
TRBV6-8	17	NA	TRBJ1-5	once	TGTGCCAGCAGTTCAATCCGGGATGGATTTAGCAATCAGCCCCAGCATTTT	CASSSIRDGFSNQPQHF
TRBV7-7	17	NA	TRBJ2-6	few	TGTGCCAGCAGCTTGAAGGGGGGAGGTTCTGGGGCCAACGTCCTGACTTTC	CASSLKGGGSGANVLTF
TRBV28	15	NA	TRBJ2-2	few	TGTGCCAGCAGCATTCGGACTACCAACACCGGGGAGCTGTTTTTT	CASSIRTTNTGELFF
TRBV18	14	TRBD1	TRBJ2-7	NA	TGTGCCAGCTCACCGGAGACAGGGGGCTCCGAGCAGTACTTC	CASSPETGGSEQYF
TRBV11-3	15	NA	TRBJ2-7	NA	NA	CASSFGPGGSYEQYF
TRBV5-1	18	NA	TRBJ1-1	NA	TGCGCCAGCAGCCTGTTTGCAGGAGGCGCGGGTGAAAGTACTGAAGCTTTCTTT	CASSLFAGGAGESTEAFF
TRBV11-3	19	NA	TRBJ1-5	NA	TGTGCCAGCAGCTTAAGTGTTGGTTTGGACCCGTATAGCAATCAGCCCCAGCATTTT	CASSLSVGLDPYSNQPQHF
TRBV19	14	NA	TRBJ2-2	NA	TGTGCCAGTAATCGAAACACGAACACCGGGGAGCTGTTTTTT	CASNRNTNTGELFF
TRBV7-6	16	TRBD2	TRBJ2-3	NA	TGTGCCAGCAGCATAGGAGCGGGAGGTCTCACAGATACGCAGTATTTT	CASSIGAGGLTDTQYF
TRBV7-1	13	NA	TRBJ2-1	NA	TGTGCCAGCAGGCGGGATTTCTACAATGAGCAGTTCTTC	CASRRDFYNEQFF
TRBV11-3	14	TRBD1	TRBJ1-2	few	TGTGCCAGCAGGATCAGGGGGCTTCTCTATGGCTACACCTTC	CASRIRGLLYGYTF
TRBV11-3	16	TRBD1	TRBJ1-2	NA	TGTGCCAGCAGCTTCCTGGGCAGGGGGCCATTCTATGGCTACACCTTC	CASSFLGRGPFYGYTF
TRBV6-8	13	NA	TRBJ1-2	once	TGTGCCAGCACCATAGGGGTGAGCTATGGCTACACCTTC	CASTIGVSYGYTF
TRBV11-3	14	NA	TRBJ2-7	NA	TGTGCCAGCAGCTACACCGGGGCACTCTACGAGCAGTACTTC	CASSYTGALYEQYF
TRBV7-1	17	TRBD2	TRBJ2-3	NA	TGTGCCAGCAGCTTTGGGCTAGCGGGGGCCCGCGGAGATACGCAGTATTTT	CASSFGLAGARGDTQYF
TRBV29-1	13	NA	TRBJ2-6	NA	TGCAGCGTTGTTGGTGATGGGGCCAACGTCCTGACTTTC	CSVVGDGANVLTF